Listed here is a single TCR beta chain. Its cognate antigen is unknown. V dropped 4 bases and J dropped 3 bases, with 14 bases sitting between them. CDR1 is SGHNT, CDR2 YYREEE, per germline (reference sequence). The length of the CDR3 is 15 residues. PCR was performed using 60 Vbeta and 13 Jbeta primers. Sequencing was performed with immunoSEQ multiplex PCR; in TCRdb, only in-frame clones are kept and a portion is missing. Here the sample spans 210,000 or so clones, over 75% being singletons. The data are from a study of cytomegalovirus exposure and HLA in healthy donors. Study-wide results and caveats: In an earlier analysis, productive rearrangement rates for most beta V segments clustered near 87% or 30%. Most of the CMV-associated TCR beta chains (in a later analysis) appeared to be HLA-restricted.

The clonotype comes from a boy between 10 and 17 years old in good health and CMV-seronegative. The gene calls are TRBV5-4 and TRBJ2-1; D might be TRBD2 (6 bases). The sequenced sample consisted of PBMCs. In nucleotides, the CDR3 is TGTGCCAGCAGCATAGCGGAGGGAAACTACAATGAGCAGTTCTTC. Translated, it gives CASSIAEGNYNEQFF.